What follows describes a single TCR beta chain. Its matching antigen is unknown. Only in-frame clones appear in the TCRdb table, and some are missing; sequencing was by immunoSEQ multiplex PCR. The sample has over 10,000 clones, just under 85% seen once; the top ten hold less than 7%. CDR3 length: 14 residues. V dropped 4 bases and J dropped 5; count of bases not matched to a gene: 4. CDR1 is MNHNS, CDR2 SASEGT, per germline. This entry belongs to a study of T cell clonotyping in hematopoietic cell transplantation. General study findings and limits: At the given depth, recipient repertoires were over 95% de novo clonotypes.

This receptor was identified in a female patient in her 40s who had an allogeneic stem cell transplant from a related donor, so T cells may come from the graft donor. Some clones in this sample may be carry-over from other donors' samples. The chain has TRBV6-1 and TRBJ1-5; 8 bases are shared with TRBD1. The sequencing used PBMCs, collected 100 days after allogeneic stem cell transplant. Here the CDR3 reads CASSAGTGDQPQHF. In nucleotides, the CDR3 is TGTGCCAGCAGTGCCGGGACAGGCGATCAGCCCCAGCATTTT.